This T cell receptor (beta chain) came from a study of T cell responses to AZD1222 COVID-19 vaccine. Study results and limitations: Rises in breadth and depth of Spike-specific TCRs came after two AZD1222 doses.

Sequencing was performed with immunoSEQ multiplex PCR; in TCRdb, only in-frame clones are kept and a portion is missing. The repertoire has more than 85,000 clones, about 81% of them found once; the top ten carry about 4.6%. This CDR3 is built from 12 residues. The germline V gene encodes CDR1 LGHDT and CDR2 YNNKEL (reference sequence). Trimming pared 3 bases from V and 8 bases from J, leaving 10 bases between. As regards this clone: No antigen is known for it. Other nucleotide sequences in the sample specify the same CDR3.

Sequenced here: peripheral blood, sampled on day 0 of AZD1222 vaccination. The genes are TRBV3-1 (or the pseudogene TRBV3-2) and TRBJ1-1; D is perhaps TRBD1 (5 bases). The TCR sequence derives from an adult in good health. CDR3 sequence reads: CASSHLTAEAFF. CDR3 sequence (DNA): TGTGCCAGCAGCCACCTGACAGCCGAAGCTTTCTTT.